This TCR beta chain is from a study of cytomegalovirus exposure and HLA in healthy donors. Overall study: Per a later analysis, the roughly 680 first-cohort and under 150 validation repertoires shared one platform. Study-level results: Both high specificity and high sensitivity reportedly marked the classifier's diagnosis of cytomegalovirus status. The authors enumerated under 200 TCR beta chains as linked to cytomegalovirus. A few CMV-associated chains were confirmed in vitro to be specific for CMV antigens.

CDR3 size: 14 residues. The V gene's germline CDR1 is SGHRS and CDR2 YFSETQ. Trimming took 4 bases from V and 0 from J, leaving 10 bases between them. With regard to this clone: Its cognate antigen is unknown.

Only in-frame clones appear in the TCRdb table, and some are missing; sequencing was by immunoSEQ multiplex PCR. The top ten clones hold roughly 1.4% of a sample with tens of thousands of clones, approximately 94% of them seen once. The TCR originated in a man aged 18 to 35 in good health and CMV-seropositive. Sequenced sample: PBMCs. The chain couples TRBV5-1 to TRBJ1-1, with a tentative D call TRBD1 (6 bases). CDR3 sequence: CASSGDTLNTEAFF. In DNA, the CDR3 is TGCGCCAGCAGCGGGGACACCTTGAACACTGAAGCTTTCTTT.